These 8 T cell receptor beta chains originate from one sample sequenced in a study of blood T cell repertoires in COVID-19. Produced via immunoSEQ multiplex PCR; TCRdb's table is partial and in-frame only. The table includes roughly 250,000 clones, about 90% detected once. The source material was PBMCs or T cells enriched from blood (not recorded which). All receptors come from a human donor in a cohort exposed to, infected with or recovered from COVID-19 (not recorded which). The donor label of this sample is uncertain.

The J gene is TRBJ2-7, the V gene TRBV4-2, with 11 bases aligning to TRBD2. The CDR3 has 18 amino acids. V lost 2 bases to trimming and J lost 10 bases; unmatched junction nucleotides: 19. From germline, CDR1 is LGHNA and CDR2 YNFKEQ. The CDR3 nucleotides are TGTGCCAGCAGCCAAAGCTCCATTCCTAGACTAGCGGGATTCGTACAGTACTTC. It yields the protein CASSQSSIPRLAGFVQYF.

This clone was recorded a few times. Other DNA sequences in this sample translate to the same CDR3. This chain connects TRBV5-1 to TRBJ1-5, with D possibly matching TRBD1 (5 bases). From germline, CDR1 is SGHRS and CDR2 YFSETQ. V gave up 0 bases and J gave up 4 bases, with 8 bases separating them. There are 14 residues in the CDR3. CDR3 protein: CASSLAGGNQPQHF. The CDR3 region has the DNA TGCGCCAGCAGCTTGGCGGGGGGAAATCAGCCCCAGCATTTT.

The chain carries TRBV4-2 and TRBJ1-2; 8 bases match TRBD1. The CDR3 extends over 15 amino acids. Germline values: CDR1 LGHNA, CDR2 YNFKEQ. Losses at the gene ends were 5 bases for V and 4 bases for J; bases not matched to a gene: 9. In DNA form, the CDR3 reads TGTGCCAGCAGCGGTGACTGGACAGGGCCCTATGGCTACACCTTC. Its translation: CASSGDWTGPYGYTF.

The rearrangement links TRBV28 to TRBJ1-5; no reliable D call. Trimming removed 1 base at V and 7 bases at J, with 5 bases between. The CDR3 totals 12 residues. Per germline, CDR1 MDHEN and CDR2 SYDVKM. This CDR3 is CASSLYGQPQHF. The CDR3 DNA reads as TGTGCCAGCAGTTTATACGGGCAGCCCCAGCATTTT.

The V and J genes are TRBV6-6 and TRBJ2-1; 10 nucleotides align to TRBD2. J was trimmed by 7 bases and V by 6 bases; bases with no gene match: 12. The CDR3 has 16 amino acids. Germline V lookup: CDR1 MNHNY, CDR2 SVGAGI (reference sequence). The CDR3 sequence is CASSPTLAGDRNEQFF. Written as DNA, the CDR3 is TGTGCCAGCAGCCCGACCCTAGCGGGGGATCGAAATGAGCAGTTCTTC.

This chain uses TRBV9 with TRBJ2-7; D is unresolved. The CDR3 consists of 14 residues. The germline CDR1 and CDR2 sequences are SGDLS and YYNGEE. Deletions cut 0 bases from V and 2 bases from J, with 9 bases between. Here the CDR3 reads CASSVDSAPYEQYF. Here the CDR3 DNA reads TGTGCCAGCAGCGTAGATAGTGCTCCCTACGAGCAGTACTTC.

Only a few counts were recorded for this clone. The DNA of the CDR3 is TGTGCCAGTAGTCCAAGGCCGGGGGGAGACTATGGCTACACCTTC. This sequence encodes CASSPRPGGDYGYTF. This chain links TRBV19 with TRBJ1-2, with a tentative D call TRBD1 (5 bases). The CDR3 is 15 residues long. The V gene's germline CDR1 is LNHDA and CDR2 SQIVND (reference sequence). V was pared by 5 bases and J by 3 bases, with 16 bases between.

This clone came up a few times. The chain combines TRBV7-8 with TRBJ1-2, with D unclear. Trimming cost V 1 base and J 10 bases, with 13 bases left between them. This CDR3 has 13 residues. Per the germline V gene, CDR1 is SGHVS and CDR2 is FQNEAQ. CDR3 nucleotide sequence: TGTGCCAGCAGCTTAGAAACTTTGGGCCACTACACCTTC. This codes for CASSLETLGHYTF. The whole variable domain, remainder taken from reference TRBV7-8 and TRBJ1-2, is GAGVSQSPRYKVAKRGQDVALRCDPISGHVSLFWYQQALGQGPEFLTYFQNEAQLDKSGLPSDRFFAERPEGSVSTLKIQRTQQEDSAVYLCASSLETLGHYTFGSGTRLTVV.